The 17 T cell receptor beta chains reported below all come from one sample, sequenced in a study of T cells in localized non-small cell lung cancer. Some clones are missing from TCRdb's copy, which holds only in-frame ones; the method was immunoSEQ multiplex PCR. The sample lists tens of thousands of clones; almost 85% were seen once. This specimen consisted of peripheral blood, obtained before any cancer treatment. Receptors originate from a male donor at least 60 years old with stage III squamous cell lung carcinoma.

Here the CDR3 reads CASSPESYEQFF. In nucleotides, the CDR3 is TGTGCCAGCAGCCCAGAGAGCTATGAGCAGTTCTTC. The genes are TRBV11-2 and TRBJ2-1, with D unclear. Trimming took off 5 bases at V and 8 bases at J, with 10 bases between the two ends. The CDR3 extends over 12 amino acids. Germline CDR1 SGHAT, CDR2 FQNNGV.

In this sample, this clone turned up a few times. The sample has other DNA sequences that encode this CDR3 too. V usage is TRBV5-1 and J usage is TRBJ2-3; D not resolved. V lost 0 bases, J lost 0 bases, and 11 bases lay in between. Per germline, CDR1 SGHRS and CDR2 YFSETQ. CDR3 size: 16 residues. CDR3 DNA sequence: TGCGCCAGCAGCTTGGGGGCAGGCCCTAGCACAGATACGCAGTATTTT. It yields the protein CASSLGAGPSTDTQYF.

This chain links TRBV6-1 with TRBJ1-2; D not resolved. This CDR3 has 14 amino acids. Germline loops: CDR1 MNHNS, CDR2 SASEGT. The V end lost 0 bases, the J end lost 2 bases, and 7 bases lay between the germline ends. CDR3 residues: CASSEAGDNYGYTF. DNA of the CDR3: TGTGCCAGCAGTGAAGCGGGAGACAACTATGGCTACACCTTC.

The V and J genes are TRBV11-2 and TRBJ1-3; a weak D match, TRBD1 (6 bases). Trimming stripped 4 bases from V and 2 bases from J, with 6 bases between. CDR3 length: 13 amino acids. Germline assignment: CDR1 SGHAT and CDR2 FQNNGV. The CDR3 sequence: CASSWDTGNTIYF. The CDR3 bases are TGTGCCAGCAGCTGGGACACTGGAAACACCATATATTTT.

This clone was found once. The chain uses TRBV4-2 and TRBJ2-6, with 11 bases matching TRBD2. V shed 4 bases, J shed 2 bases, and the junction held 10 bases outside the gene matches. Germline CDR1 LGHNA, CDR2 YNFKEQ. The CDR3 is 19 amino acids. The CDR3 region is CASSPQTSGALTGANVLTF. The DNA for the CDR3 is TGTGCCAGCAGCCCCCAGACTAGCGGGGCTTTGACTGGGGCCAACGTCCTGACTTTC.

This chain uses TRBV30 with TRBJ2-7, with TRBD1 matching over 9 bases. Per the germline V gene, CDR1 is GTSNPN and CDR2 is SVGIG (reference sequence). The length of the CDR3 is 14 residues. J gave up 3 bases and V 5 bases, and 8 bases lay outside the gene matches. CDR3 nucleotides: TGTGCCTGGGCCCCCGGGACAGGGCTCTACGAGCAGTACTTC. This sequence encodes CAWAPGTGLYEQYF.

CDR3 bases: TGTGCCAGTAACCCTCTTATGTCGCAGGGGTGGACTGAAGCTTTCTTT. It specifies CASNPLMSQGWTEAFF. The V and J genes are TRBV19 and TRBJ1-1, with a tentative D call TRBD1 (6 bases). This CDR3 is 16 amino acids long. The germline V and J ends were trimmed by 7 bases and 5 bases, with 23 bases remaining between them. CDR1 and CDR2 from the germline V gene are LNHDA and SQIVND (reference sequence). Full variable domain (rest looked up from reference TRBV19 and TRBJ1-1): DGGITQSPKYLFRKEGQNVTLSCEQNLNHDAMYWYRQDPGQGLRLIYYSQIVNDFQKGDIAEGYSVSREKKESFPLTVTSAQKNPTAFYLCASNPLMSQGWTEAFFGQGTRLTVV.

The chain employs TRBV11-2 and TRBJ2-1, with TRBD2 matching over 10 bases. V was clipped by 1 base and J by 5 bases; unmatched bases: 2. CDR3 length: 15 amino acids. In germline, CDR1 is SGHAT, CDR2 FQNNGV. The CDR3 region has the DNA TGTGCCAGCAGCTTAGTACTAGCGGGACACAATGAGCAGTTCTTC. Translation: CASSLVLAGHNEQFF.

The V call is TRBV6-4, the J call TRBJ1-1; D call uncertain. V lost 6 bases, J lost 0 bases, and 8 bases lay in between. CDR1 and CDR2 from the germline V gene are MRHNA and SNTAGT. CDR3 length: 13 residues. The CDR3 DNA sequence: TGTGCCAGCAGGCTCGAGATGAACACTGAAGCTTTCTTT. Translating gives CASRLEMNTEAFF.

The chain carries TRBV5-6 and TRBJ2-2; either TRBD1 or TRBD2 may fit D (5 bases each). The CDR3 sequence is 16 residues long. Germline-derived CDR1 and CDR2 are SGHDT and YYEEEE. Trimming took off 5 bases at V and 0 bases at J, with 14 bases between the two ends. The CDR3 bases are TGTGCCAGCAGTCCCCTGGGACGGACGAACACCGGGGAGCTGTTTTTT. Amino acids: CASSPLGRTNTGELFF.

V is TRBV19 and J is TRBJ1-5; tentatively, D is TRBD1 (5 bases). The V and J ends lost 8 bases and 7 bases respectively, with 9 bases between them. This CDR3 spans 11 amino acids. CDR1 is LNHDA and CDR2 is SQIVND in the germline V gene (reference sequence). The CDR3 is CASRGDQPQHF. CDR3 DNA: TGTGCCAGTCGCGGGGACCAGCCCCAGCATTTT.

The table lists this clone with a few counts. The chain combines TRBV19 with TRBJ1-1, with D perhaps TRBD1 (5 bases). Looked up from germline, CDR1 is LNHDA and CDR2 is SQIVND (reference sequence). This CDR3 is built from 15 residues. V was shortened by 1 base and J by 4 bases, with 13 bases between the two germline ends. The CDR3 sequence is CASSIGEGIRTEAFF. The CDR3 DNA reads as TGTGCCAGTAGTATAGGTGAGGGGATACGCACTGAAGCTTTCTTT.

This clone was detected a few times. The chain couples TRBV5-1 to TRBJ2-3; D gene ambiguous. CDR1 and CDR2 (germline): SGHRS, YFSETQ. Trimming left V 2 bases short and J 2 bases short, with 3 bases between. The CDR3 is 12 amino acids. In nucleotides, the CDR3 is TGCGCCAGCAGCTTATACACAGATACGCAGTATTTT. It codes for CASSLYTDTQYF.

In DNA, the CDR3 is TGTGCCAGCAGCGTTAGAGATGAGCAGTTCTTC. Protein: CASSVRDEQFF. The V call is TRBV2, the J call TRBJ2-1; no reliable D call. Looked up from germline, CDR1 is SNHLY and CDR2 is FYNNEI. The CDR3 extends over 11 amino acids. Trimming stripped 6 bases from V and 8 bases from J, with 8 bases between. The full variable domain, its missing parts supplied by reference TRBV2 and TRBJ2-1, is EPEVTQTPSHQVTQMGQEVILRCVPISNHLYFYWYRQILGQKVEFLVSFYNNEISEKSEIFDDQFSVERPDGSNFTLKIRSTKLEDSAMYFCASSVRDEQFFGPGTRLTVL.

The rearrangement joins TRBV29-1 to TRBJ2-7; TRBD2 is a possible D gene (5 bases). The CDR3 is 14 amino acids. Trimming cost V 7 bases and J 1 base, with 17 bases left between them. The V gene's germline CDR1 is SQVTM and CDR2 ANQGSEA. The CDR3 reads CSAIEGIPSYEQYF. CDR3 DNA: TGCAGCGCCATTGAGGGAATCCCATCCTACGAGCAGTACTTC.

This clone was recorded once. The V gene is TRBV7-2, the J gene TRBJ2-3; possible D gene TRBD1, 5 bases. V shed 5 bases and J shed 6 bases, with 12 bases lying between them. The CDR3 is made up of 13 amino acids. Germline assignment: CDR1 SGHTA and CDR2 FQGNSA. CDR3 amino acids: CASSPTKGDTQYF. The CDR3 DNA follows: TGTGCCAGCAGCCCAACGAAGGGGGATACGCAGTATTTT.

The rearrangement uses TRBV7-2 and TRBJ2-2, with a tentative D call TRBD1 (6 bases). Germline CDR1 and CDR2: SGHTA and FQGNSA. Between the trimmed V and J ends, which lost 3 bases and 6 bases, there was a span of 8 bases. The CDR3 spans 13 residues. The CDR3 reads CASSFTGPGELFF. The CDR3 DNA reads TGTGCCAGCAGCTTTACAGGGCCCGGGGAGCTGTTTTTT.